The present entry profiles one T cell receptor beta chain with its context. The antigen remains unidentified. This CDR3 contains 15 residues. Trimming stripped 3 bases from V and 2 bases from J, with 11 bases between. In germline, CDR1 is MGHDK, CDR2 SYGVNS. Every single patient, without exception, relapsed after autologous stem cell transplantation, and brentuximab vedotin exposure varied. The data are from a study of PD-1 blockade in classical Hodgkin lymphoma. Study outcomes and limitations: By C4D1, diversity of CD4+ TCRs had risen significantly, whereas that of CD8+ TCRs had not. Similar baseline diversity was found in complete responders and newly diagnosed patients.

Generated by immunoSEQ multiplex PCR, the TCRdb table keeps only in-frame clones and is missing some. Among 45,000 to 50,000 clones listed, 80% were seen once. The sequence derives from a human donor with classical Hodgkin lymphoma. Sample: peripheral blood mononuclear cells (PBMCs), taken before the second cycle of nivolumab. The V gene is TRBV25-1, the J gene TRBJ1-3, with D possibly TRBD1 on 5 matching bases. CDR3 in DNA: TGTGCCAGCAGTGATCCGAAGGGGACTGGAAACACCATATATTTT. It encodes CASSDPKGTGNTIYF.